This T cell receptor beta chain originates from a study of beta chain features in type 1 diabetes. This clone was detected a few times. The study reverse transcribed the entire isolated RNA, so it sequenced expressed TCRB transcripts. Method: immunoSEQ multiplex PCR; TCRdb's copy keeps in-frame clones and lacks some. This sample has roughly 240,000 clones; roughly 13% occur once, and the top ten carry more than 0.025%. This CDR3 has 14 amino acids. Germline V lookup: CDR1 SGHRS, CDR2 YFSETQ. Between the trimmed V and J ends, which lost 4 bases and 8 bases, there was a span of 15 bases. This sequence was found in a middle-aged woman in good health. The rearrangement uses TRBV5-1 and TRBJ2-2; D gene uncertain. The sample was naive CD4+ T cells from blood. CDR3 protein: CASSGIEGAGELFF. The CDR3 nucleotides are TGCGCCAGCAGCGGAATAGAAGGAGCAGGGGAGCTGTTTTTT.